This entry features one T cell receptor beta chain sequence. The germline CDR1 and CDR2 sequences are MNHNS and SASEGT. Trimming cost V 2 bases and J 8 bases, with 13 bases left between them. The length of the CDR3 is 14 residues. Study processing details: Nucleated cell number was recorded as an estimate derived from reference gene primer amplification. The data were produced by immunoSEQ multiplex PCR, yet TCRdb's version contains in-frame clones alone and is incomplete. The V and J calls and the clone size are those of that table, but D and trimming were determined from the DNA. This table has about 250,000 clones, 65% to 85% appearing once. This sample is part of a study of blood T cell repertoires in COVID-19. In the study overall: The United States, Italy and Spain supplied acute and convalescent COVID-19 samples. PBMCs, B-cell-depleted T cells, or T cells were the source of the cDNA or gDNA that made up the material.

Sequencing input: peripheral blood. The chain has TRBV6-1 and TRBJ2-1; possible D gene TRBD2, 6 bases. This receptor was taken from a man of 80 years or more with acute or convalescent COVID-19. The CDR3 loop is CASSESSGRYEQFF. The CDR3 nucleotides are TGTGCCAGCAGTGAAAGCTCGGGGAGGTATGAGCAGTTCTTC.